Listed below are T cell receptor beta chains from one sample, sequenced in a study of blood T cell repertoires in COVID-19. TCRdb keeps only in-frame clones here, not all; method: immunoSEQ multiplex PCR. The sample holds 80,000 to 95,000 clones, 85% seen once. Sequencing input: peripheral blood. The receptor source for this set is an elderly man with acute or convalescent COVID-19. Each CDR3 is given with its conserved first and last residue. Fields, in order: clone size, V gene, J gene, CDR3 length, D gene, CDR3 protein, CDR3 DNA. A D gene is named only where the DNA matches it firmly. Clone size is not always given. Where it is, it says once, few, many or a class for expanded clones.

clone size: NA; V gene: TRBV12-3/TRBV12-4; J gene: TRBJ2-1; CDR3 length: 13; D gene: NA; CDR3 protein: CASRVQGGNEQFF; CDR3 DNA: TGTGCCAGCAGAGTACAGGGTGGCAATGAGCAGTTCTTC
clone size: NA; V gene: TRBV20-1; J gene: TRBJ2-3; CDR3 length: 15; D gene: NA; CDR3 protein: CSASTLAENTDTQYF; CDR3 DNA: TGCAGTGCTAGTACGTTAGCCGAAAACACAGATACGCAGTATTTT
clone size: NA; V gene: TRBV28; J gene: TRBJ1-5; CDR3 length: 14; D gene: TRBD1; CDR3 protein: CASSSDRDHQPQHF; CDR3 DNA: TGTGCCAGCAGTTCCGACAGGGACCATCAGCCCCAGCATTTT
clone size: once; V gene: TRBV5-1; J gene: TRBJ2-5; CDR3 length: 15; D gene: TRBD2; CDR3 protein: CASSLALAGGETQYF; CDR3 DNA: TGCGCCAGCAGCTTGGCCCTAGCGGGAGGAGAGACCCAGTACTTC
clone size: NA; V gene: TRBV12-5; J gene: TRBJ2-1; CDR3 length: 14; D gene: NA; CDR3 protein: CASGAESSYNEQFF; CDR3 DNA: TGTGCTAGTGGGGCGGAGAGCTCCTACAATGAGCAGTTCTTC
clone size: NA; V gene: TRBV4-2; J gene: TRBJ2-2; CDR3 length: 17; D gene: TRBD2; CDR3 protein: CASSHRGLADNTGELFF; CDR3 DNA: TGTGCCAGCAGCCACCGGGGACTAGCGGACAACACCGGGGAGCTGTTTTTT
clone size: NA; V gene: TRBV7-6; J gene: TRBJ2-3; CDR3 length: 17; D gene: TRBD2; CDR3 protein: CASSLVGFSGITDTQYF; CDR3 DNA: TGTGCCAGCAGCTTAGTCGGGTTCAGCGGGATCACAGATACGCAGTATTTT
clone size: NA; V gene: TRBV27; J gene: TRBJ2-3; CDR3 length: 14; D gene: TRBD1; CDR3 protein: CASSLGQGRDTQYF; CDR3 DNA: TGTGCCAGCAGTCTGGGACAGGGGCGGGATACGCAGTATTTT
clone size: NA; V gene: TRBV18; J gene: TRBJ1-1; CDR3 length: 13; D gene: NA; CDR3 protein: CASSPRGDTEAFF; CDR3 DNA: TGTGCCAGCTCACCACGGGGGGACACTGAAGCTTTCTTT
clone size: NA; V gene: TRBV7-8; J gene: TRBJ2-2; CDR3 length: 16; D gene: TRBD2; CDR3 protein: CASSLGASGSSGELFF; CDR3 DNA: TGTGCCAGCAGCTTAGGCGCTAGCGGGAGCTCCGGGGAGCTGTTTTTT
clone size: NA; V gene: TRBV9; J gene: TRBJ2-7; CDR3 length: 15; D gene: NA; CDR3 protein: CASSVEIGGYYEQYF; CDR3 DNA: TGTGCCAGCAGCGTAGAAATAGGGGGATACTACGAGCAGTACTTC
clone size: few; V gene: TRBV27; J gene: TRBJ2-1; CDR3 length: 16; D gene: TRBD2; CDR3 protein: CASSRPRTSGGNEQFF; CDR3 DNA: TGTGCCAGCAGTAGACCTCGGACTAGCGGGGGGAATGAGCAGTTCTTC
clone size: NA; V gene: TRBV7-3; J gene: TRBJ2-3; CDR3 length: 15; D gene: NA; CDR3 protein: CASSITGISTDTQYF; CDR3 DNA: TGTGCCAGCAGCATAACGGGCATTAGCACAGATACGCAGTATTTT
clone size: NA; V gene: TRBV5-1; J gene: TRBJ2-5; CDR3 length: 14; D gene: NA; CDR3 protein: CASSLPGQGETQYF; CDR3 DNA: TGCGCCAGCAGCTTACCGGGACAAGGGGAGACCCAGTACTTC
clone size: NA; V gene: TRBV5-6; J gene: TRBJ2-6; CDR3 length: 18; D gene: NA; CDR3 protein: CASSLTGIRSSGANVLTF; CDR3 DNA: TGTGCCAGCAGCCTTACAGGGATCAGGAGCTCTGGGGCCAACGTCCTGACTTTC
clone size: NA; V gene: TRBV3-1/TRBV3-2; J gene: TRBJ1-4; CDR3 length: 17; D gene: TRBD1; CDR3 protein: CASSPGTGYATNEKLFF; CDR3 DNA: TGTGCCAGCAGCCCCGGGACAGGGTATGCAACTAATGAAAAACTGTTTTTT
clone size: once; V gene: TRBV6-5; J gene: TRBJ2-2; CDR3 length: 15; D gene: NA; CDR3 protein: CASRKTGLEAGELFF; CDR3 DNA: TGTGCCAGCAGAAAGACAGGCCTGGAAGCCGGGGAGCTGTTTTTT
clone size: NA; V gene: TRBV9; J gene: TRBJ2-1; CDR3 length: 15; D gene: NA; CDR3 protein: CASSVTDQSYNEQFF; CDR3 DNA: TGTGCCAGCAGCGTAACAGACCAAAGCTACAATGAGCAGTTCTTC
clone size: NA; V gene: TRBV21-1; J gene: TRBJ1-5; CDR3 length: 13; D gene: NA; CDR3 protein: CASSKHGNQPQHF; CDR3 DNA: TGTGCCAGCAGCAAACACGGGAATCAGCCCCAGCATTTT
clone size: NA; V gene: TRBV7-6; J gene: TRBJ2-3; CDR3 length: 15; D gene: NA; CDR3 protein: CASSLVSSYTDTQYF; CDR3 DNA: TGTGCCAGCAGCTTAGTGTCCTCCTACACAGATACGCAGTATTTT
clone size: NA; V gene: TRBV3-1/TRBV3-2; J gene: TRBJ2-3; CDR3 length: 11; D gene: NA; CDR3 protein: CASSVQDTQYF; CDR3 DNA: TGTGCCAGCAGCGTACAAGATACGCAGTATTTT
clone size: NA; V gene: TRBV18; J gene: TRBJ2-3; CDR3 length: 15; D gene: NA; CDR3 protein: CASSPRGQHTDTQYF; CDR3 DNA: TGTGCCAGCTCACCACGAGGGCAGCACACAGATACGCAGTATTTT
clone size: NA; V gene: TRBV14; J gene: TRBJ2-7; CDR3 length: 14; D gene: TRBD2; CDR3 protein: CASSQASGVGEQYF; CDR3 DNA: TGTGCCAGCAGCCAGGCTAGCGGAGTCGGGGAGCAGTACTTC
clone size: NA; V gene: TRBV24-1; J gene: TRBJ1-5; CDR3 length: 14; D gene: NA; CDR3 protein: CATSDAGGNQPQHF; CDR3 DNA: TGTGCCACCAGTGATGCAGGGGGCAATCAGCCCCAGCATTTT
clone size: NA; V gene: TRBV7-9; J gene: TRBJ1-4; CDR3 length: 14; D gene: TRBD1; CDR3 protein: CASSTGDSGEKLFF; CDR3 DNA: TGTGCCAGCAGCACAGGGGACAGTGGCGAAAAACTGTTTTTT
clone size: NA; V gene: TRBV3-1/TRBV3-2; J gene: TRBJ2-5; CDR3 length: 17; D gene: TRBD2; CDR3 protein: CASSQDISASGRDTQYF; CDR3 DNA: TGTGCCAGCAGCCAAGACATTTCGGCTAGCGGGAGGGATACCCAGTACTTC
clone size: NA; V gene: TRBV5-1; J gene: TRBJ1-3; CDR3 length: 15; D gene: NA; CDR3 protein: CASSFLPGTGNTIYF; CDR3 DNA: TGCGCCAGCAGCTTCCTTCCCGGGACTGGAAACACCATATATTTT
clone size: NA; V gene: TRBV29-1; J gene: TRBJ2-1; CDR3 length: 12; D gene: NA; CDR3 protein: CSARLLTNEQFF; CDR3 DNA: TGCAGCGCCCGACTACTGACGAATGAGCAGTTCTTC
clone size: NA; V gene: TRBV6-5; J gene: TRBJ2-1; CDR3 length: 15; D gene: NA; CDR3 protein: CASSYRRSTYNEQFF; CDR3 DNA: TGTGCCAGCAGTTACCGAAGGAGCACCTACAATGAGCAGTTCTTC
clone size: NA; V gene: TRBV28; J gene: TRBJ1-5; CDR3 length: 15; D gene: NA; CDR3 protein: CASRQDILSNQPQHF; CDR3 DNA: TGTGCCAGCCGACAGGACATTTTGAGCAATCAGCCCCAGCATTTT
clone size: NA; V gene: TRBV28; J gene: TRBJ1-2; CDR3 length: 15; D gene: TRBD1; CDR3 protein: CASSSGGQRNYGYTF; CDR3 DNA: TGTGCCAGCAGTTCTGGGGGACAGCGCAACTATGGCTACACCTTC
clone size: NA; V gene: TRBV21-1; J gene: TRBJ1-5; CDR3 length: 14; D gene: NA; CDR3 protein: CASSKYTGNQPQHF; CDR3 DNA: TGTGCCAGCAGCAAATACACAGGGAATCAGCCCCAGCATTTT
clone size: NA; V gene: TRBV27; J gene: TRBJ2-2; CDR3 length: 17; D gene: NA; CDR3 protein: CASSSSNPAGVTGELFF; CDR3 DNA: NA
clone size: NA; V gene: TRBV5-1; J gene: TRBJ2-3; CDR3 length: 15; D gene: TRBD2; CDR3 protein: CASSPGLVGTDTQYF; CDR3 DNA: TGCGCCAGCAGCCCAGGACTAGTTGGCACAGATACGCAGTATTTT
clone size: NA; V gene: TRBV28; J gene: TRBJ2-3; CDR3 length: 16; D gene: TRBD2; CDR3 protein: CASSSSGSGSTDTQYF; CDR3 DNA: TGTGCCAGCAGCAGTAGCGGGAGCGGGAGCACAGATACGCAGTATTTT
clone size: NA; V gene: TRBV18; J gene: TRBJ2-5; CDR3 length: 14; D gene: NA; CDR3 protein: CASSPKTGWETQYF; CDR3 DNA: TGTGCCAGCTCACCAAAGACAGGTTGGGAGACCCAGTACTTC